The next 22 T cell receptor beta chains were all read from a single sample in a study of metastatic and nonmetastatic thyroid tumors. TCRdb re-called the PCR reads via MiXCR. Of fewer than 7,000 clones in the sample, around 30% were seen once. Patients had received no treatment of any kind before thyroid surgery. The sequenced sample consisted of tumor tissue. These TCRs come from a female donor with papillary thyroid cancer or a benign thyroid nodule (not recorded which). Some clones in this sample may be carry-over from other donors' samples.

This clone was seen ten or more times. The rearrangement links TRBV4-1 to TRBJ1-2, with D unresolved. V gave up 1 base and J gave up 1 base, with 4 bases separating them. CDR1 is MGHRA, CDR2 YSYEKL, per germline. This CDR3 comprises 13 residues. This CDR3 reads CASSQGRNYGYTF. CDR3 coding DNA: TGCGCCAGCAGCCAAGGTCGTAACTATGGCTACACCTTC.

The J gene is TRBJ1-2, the V gene TRBV28; D is ambiguous. Between the trimmed V and J ends, which lost 2 bases and 8 bases, there was a span of 12 bases. This CDR3 has 13 amino acids. The germline V gene encodes CDR1 MDHEN and CDR2 SYDVKM. CDR3 DNA sequence: TGTGCCAGCAGTTTACTCTCGGGTCAAGGCTACACCTTC. This sequence encodes CASSLLSGQGYTF.

V and J are TRBV5-6 and TRBJ2-2; D gene uncertain. Between the trimmed V and J ends, which lost 0 bases and 1 base, there was a span of 10 bases. Germline V gene sequence: CDR1 SGHDT, CDR2 YYEEEE. This CDR3 region has 16 residues. The CDR3 DNA sequence: TGTGCCAGCAGCTTGGATTCCAGACAGAACACCGGGGAGCTGTTTTTT. It yields the protein CASSLDSRQNTGELFF. The full variable domain, rest sourced from reference TRBV5-6 and TRBJ2-2, is DAGVTQSPTHLIKTRGQQVTLRCSPKSGHDTVSWYQQALGQGPQFIFQYYEEEERQRGNFPDRFSGHQFPNYSSELNVNALLLGDSALYLCASSLDSRQNTGELFFGEGSRLTVL.

This clone was counted ten times or more. This chain uses TRBV7-2 with TRBJ2-3, with 10 bases aligning to TRBD2. V lost 5 bases, J lost 4 bases, and 9 bases stayed unmatched. This CDR3 is 16 amino acids long. The germline CDR1 and CDR2 sequences are SGHTA and FQGNSA. CDR3 nucleotides: TGTGCCAGCAGCATTCAGCGGGGGGGCGGGGCAGATACGCAGTATTTT. Its protein is CASSIQRGGGADTQYF.

This clone was picked up many times. The chain recombines TRBV20-1 with TRBJ1-1; 9 bases align to TRBD1. Germline loops: CDR1 DFQATT, CDR2 SNEGSKA (reference sequence). After removal of 3 bases from V and 5 bases from J, the junction contained 7 bases not matched to a gene. The CDR3 runs to 14 residues. CDR3 sequence reads: CSASLTGGGTEAFF. The CDR3 region has the DNA TGCAGTGCTAGCCTAACAGGGGGCGGGACTGAAGCTTTCTTT.

This clone qualifies as medium-sized. The genes are TRBV4-2 and TRBJ2-1, with D possibly matching TRBD2 (6 bases). Germline V gives CDR1 LGHNA, CDR2 YNFKEQ. The CDR3 runs 11 residues. Between the trimmed V and J ends, which lost 5 bases and 9 bases, there was a span of 8 bases. CDR3 nucleotides: TGTGCCAGCAGCGTTAGCGGTGAGCAGTTCTTC. Amino acid sequence: CASSVSGEQFF.

This clone has ten or more counts. A much larger clonotype is one base distant, so this may be a read error. The chain couples TRBV18 to TRBJ2-5; possible D gene TRBD2, 5 bases. Germline V gene lookup returns CDR1 KGHSH and CDR2 LQKENI. V shed 2 bases and J shed 2 bases, with 9 bases lying between them. The CDR3 covers 14 residues. CDR3 DNA sequence: TGTGCCAGCTCACCATCGGGGAGTCAAGAGACCCAGTACTTC. This codes for CASSPSGSQETQYF. The whole variable domain, filled in from reference TRBV18 and TRBJ2-5, reads NAGVMQNPRHLVRRRGQEARLRCSPMKGHSHVYWYRQLPEEGLKFMVYLQKENIIDESGMPKERFSAEFPKEGPSILRIQQVVRGDSAAYFCASSPSGSQETQYFGPGTRLLVL.

This clone was recorded many times. The chain combines TRBV9 with TRBJ2-4, with 7 bases that match TRBD2. Germline V lookup: CDR1 SGDLS, CDR2 YYNGEE. The V gene end was trimmed by 3 bases and the J gene end by 4 bases; junction bases not matched to a gene: 7. This CDR3 comprises 15 residues. Written as DNA, the CDR3 is TGTGCCAGCAGCGCCAGTAGCGGGCTTAAAAACATTCAGTACTTC. Its translation is CASSASSGLKNIQYF. Filled out from reference TRBV9 and TRBJ2-4, the complete variable domain reads DSGVTQTPKHLITATGQRVTLRCSPRSGDLSVYWYQQSLDQGLQFLIQYYNGEERAKGNILERFSAQQFPDLHSELNLSSLELGDSALYFCASSASSGLKNIQYFGAGTRLSVL.

This chain joins TRBV19 and TRBJ1-3; 9 bases are shared with TRBD1. The germline CDR1 and CDR2 sequences are LNHDA and SQIVND (reference sequence). V shed 7 bases, J shed 4 bases, and the junction held 5 bases outside the gene matches. CDR3 length: 14 amino acids. The CDR3 sequence is CASTGTGYGNTIYF. Here the CDR3 DNA reads TGTGCCAGTACCGGGACAGGGTACGGAAACACCATATATTTT.

This chain uses TRBV5-6 with TRBJ1-4, with 7 nucleotides matching TRBD1. The V gene's germline CDR1 is SGHDT and CDR2 YYEEEE. The CDR3 contains 15 residues. The J segment lost 5 bases and the V segment lost 4 bases, leaving 8 bases of the junction unmatched. The CDR3: CASSTIDRVNEKLFF. CDR3 DNA sequence: TGTGCCAGCAGCACAATCGACAGGGTGAATGAAAAACTGTTTTTT.

This clone was picked up a small number of times. CDR3 DNA: TGTGCCAGTAGCCAAACCAGGGCCCTGGAATCACCCCTCCACTTT. Amino acid sequence: CASSQTRALESPLHF. The V gene is TRBV19, the J gene TRBJ1-6, with D perhaps TRBD1 (5 bases). The CDR3 has 15 amino acids. V lost 6 bases and J lost 10, with 19 bases in between. Germline loops: CDR1 LNHDA, CDR2 SQIVND (reference sequence).

The chain recombines TRBV30 with TRBJ2-2, with 10 bases matching TRBD2. Germline lookup yields CDR1 GTSNPN and CDR2 SVGIG (reference sequence). With V trimmed by 4 bases and J by 3 bases, 5 bases remained unmatched. This CDR3 region has 15 residues. The CDR3 DNA reads TGTGCCTGGACAGCGGGGGGGCTGGACACCGGGGAGCTGTTTTTT. Encoded protein: CAWTAGGLDTGELFF.

J is TRBJ1-1 and V is TRBV10-3; 7 nucleotides line up with TRBD1. The J segment lost 4 bases and the V segment lost 4 bases, leaving 9 bases of the junction unmatched. This CDR3 is 15 amino acids long. Germline CDR1 is ENHRY and CDR2 is SYGVKD. This CDR3 is CAISAGDSSVTEAFF. The CDR3 coding sequence is TGTGCCATCAGTGCGGGGGACAGTTCGGTCACTGAAGCTTTCTTT.

The sample holds a few counts of this clone. CDR3 DNA: TGTGCCAGCAGTTCGTCTAGCGGAACCTACGAGCAGTACTTC. It codes for CASSSSSGTYEQYF. V usage is TRBV28 and J usage is TRBJ2-7, with 7 bases fitting TRBD2. Losses at the gene ends were 4 bases for V and 2 bases for J; bases not matched to a gene: 5. The CDR3 is made up of 14 amino acids. Germline V CDR1 and CDR2: MDHEN, SYDVKM.

The chain combines TRBV18 with TRBJ2-3; possibly TRBD1 for D (5 bases). The CDR3 runs to 17 residues. CDR1 and CDR2 from the germline V gene are KGHSH and LQKENI. V was pared by 2 bases and J by 5 bases, with 20 bases between. The CDR3 spells CASSPVLERAGQDTQYF. The DNA for the CDR3 is TGTGCCAGCTCACCAGTTTTAGAAAGGGCCGGACAAGATACGCAGTATTTT.

This clone is medium-sized by share. The chain joins TRBV3-1 to TRBJ1-1; 8 bases map to TRBD1. With V trimmed by 4 bases and J by 0 bases, 4 bases remained unmatched. Germline V gene data show CDR1 as LGHDT and CDR2 as YNNKEL (reference sequence). The CDR3 is 15 residues long. The CDR3 sequence is CASSRTGPMNTEAFF. In DNA, the CDR3 is TGTGCCAGCAGCCGGACAGGGCCCATGAACACTGAAGCTTTCTTT.

The chain is built from TRBV9 and TRBJ1-6, with 9 bases fitting TRBD1. V was pared by 4 bases and J by 0 bases, with 8 bases of the junction left unmatched. Germline lookup yields CDR1 SGDLS and CDR2 YYNGEE. The CDR3 spans 18 residues. The CDR3 DNA reads as TGTGCCAGCAGCCTAGGGACAGGGATTAGCTCCTATAATTCACCCCTCCACTTT. Translation: CASSLGTGISSYNSPLHF.

This clone is medium-sized in the sample. The chain combines TRBV6-2 or TRBV6-3 with TRBJ2-1, with 7 bases that match TRBD2. The CDR3 extends over 16 amino acids. After removal of 6 bases from V and 3 bases from J, the junction contained 11 bases not matched to a gene. The germline gives CDR1 MNHEY, CDR2 SVGEGT. CDR3 DNA: TGTGCCAGCAGCCGCGTGGGACTAACATACTACAATGAGCAGTTCTTC. Its translation is CASSRVGLTYYNEQFF.

Comments on this clone: This may be a read error, as it is one base from a much larger clone. Distinct nucleotide sequences in the sample also encode this CDR3. The rearrangement links TRBV7-3 to TRBJ2-1, with 11 bases that match TRBD2. The germline V gene encodes CDR1 SGHTA and CDR2 FQGTGA. The junction had 1 base not matched to a gene; V was cut back by 9 bases and J by 3 bases. The CDR3 loop spans 13 amino acids. CDR3 sequence reads: CASGLAGYNEQFF. CDR3 sequence (DNA): TGTGCCAGTGGACTAGCGGGCTACAATGAGCAGTTCTTC.

This chain joins TRBV20-1 and TRBJ2-7; D possibly corresponds to TRBD2 (7 bases). The CDR3 loop spans 12 amino acids. The V end was cut by 6 bases, the J end by 4 bases, with 13 bases between. Germline CDR1 reads DFQATT; CDR2 reads SNEGSKA (reference sequence). CDR3 sequence: CSAGGRAYEQYF. For the CDR3, the DNA is TGCAGTGCGGGGGGGCGGGCGTACGAGCAGTACTTC.

This clone came up many times. The gene calls are TRBV5-4 and TRBJ2-1, with TRBD1 identical over 8 bases. Germline trimming cut 0 bases from V and 4 bases from J; bases unmatched to any gene: 0. The CDR3 runs 14 residues. Germline V CDR1 and CDR2: SGHNT, YYREEE (reference sequence). CDR3 nucleotides: TGTGCCAGCAGCTTGGGGACAGGGTACAATGAGCAGTTCTTC. This codes for CASSLGTGYNEQFF.

This chain uses TRBV19 with TRBJ1-6; D is unclear. This CDR3 is 13 amino acids long. From germline, CDR1 is LNHDA and CDR2 SQIVND (reference sequence). Trimming removed 2 bases at V and 10 bases at J, with 9 bases between. Here the CDR3 DNA reads TGTGCCAGTAGTATACAGGACTCATCACCCCTCCACTTT. It yields the protein CASSIQDSSPLHF.